A selection of T cell receptor beta chains follows, all from one sample in a study of shared clonotypes between healthy human individuals. Measured with immunoSEQ multiplex PCR; TCRdb has only the in-frame clones, and not every one. The top ten hold 0.11% to 0.15% of the sample, which has about 2.4 million clones, more than 80% seen once. The sequenced sample consisted of naive CD4+ T cells sorted from blood. These receptors were collected from a young man in good health. The CDR3 runs from the conserved cysteine through the conserved F or W. A D gene is named only where the DNA matches it firmly. Some rows have no size entry. The others give once, few or many, or a class for an expanded clone.

d_call	v_call	clone_size	j_call	cdr3_aa	cdr3_nt
TRBD2	TRBV2	-	TRBJ2-5	CASRTGGAPGPQYF	TGTGCCAGCAGAACGGGAGGGGCCCCGGGTCCCCAGTACTTC
TRBD1	TRBV5-4	-	TRBJ2-7	CASSSPGQGPGEQYF	TGTGCCAGCAGCAGCCCGGGACAGGGTCCGGGTGAGCAGTACTTC
TRBD2	TRBV19	-	TRBJ2-1	CATKRASGDNEQFF	TGTGCCACCAAACGGGCTAGCGGGGACAATGAGCAGTTCTTC
-	TRBV28	-	TRBJ1-4	CASSGRASQEKLFF	TGTGCCAGCAGCGGCCGGGCCAGTCAAGAAAAACTGTTTTTT
-	TRBV30	-	TRBJ2-5	CAWSVLGAGALKTQYF	TGTGCCTGGAGTGTACTCGGGGCGGGGGCCCTCAAGACCCAGTACTTC
-	TRBV15	-	TRBJ2-6	CATSRGNSGSGANVLTF	TGTGCCACCAGCAGAGGTAACTCAGGCTCTGGGGCCAACGTCCTGACTTTC
-	TRBV4-2	-	TRBJ2-3	CASSQSGQISTDTQYF	TGTGCCAGCAGCCAGAGCGGACAGATTAGCACAGATACGCAGTATTTT
-	TRBV10-1	-	TRBJ2-7	CASSASGTQSYEQYF	TGCGCCAGCAGTGCGTCCGGGACACAGAGCTACGAGCAGTACTTC
-	TRBV30	-	TRBJ2-7	CAWTSAYEQYF	TGTGCCTGGACCTCGGCCTACGAGCAGTACTTC
-	TRBV6-5	-	TRBJ2-6	CASSYYSSGANVLTF	TGTGCCAGCAGTTACTACAGCTCTGGGGCCAACGTCCTGACTTTC
-	TRBV19	-	TRBJ2-7	CASRRGWEVGEQYF	TGTGCCAGTAGAAGGGGGTGGGAGGTGGGCGAGCAGTACTTC
-	TRBV6-5	-	TRBJ2-5	CASNQDSMGTQYF	TGTGCCAGCAATCAGGACAGTATGGGGACCCAGTACTTC
-	TRBV5-1	once	TRBJ1-4	CASSSNRLGANEKLFF	TGCGCCAGCAGCAGTAACCGGTTGGGGGCTAATGAAAAACTGTTTTTT
-	TRBV6-1	-	TRBJ1-5	CASSEQVNQPQHF	TGTGCCAGCAGTGAACAGGTTAATCAGCCCCAGCATTTT
TRBD2	TRBV6-5	-	TRBJ2-1	CASSYDGGGAALF	TGTGCCAGCAGTTACGATGGCGGGGGGGCCGCGCTCTTC
TRBD1	TRBV7-9	-	TRBJ2-7	CASSSNPPGTGRGEQYF	TGTGCCAGCAGCTCGAACCCCCCCGGGACAGGGCGGGGAGAGCAGTACTTC
TRBD2	TRBV29-1	once	TRBJ2-7	CSVEGGEDFYEQYF	TGCAGCGTTGAGGGGGGGGAGGATTTCTACGAGCAGTACTTC
-	TRBV10-3	-	TRBJ2-5	CAISDQETQYF	TGTGCCATCAGTGATCAAGAGACCCAGTACTTC
TRBD1	TRBV6-5	-	TRBJ1-1	CASRNRQGRTEAFF	TGTGCCAGCAGAAATCGACAGGGGCGCACTGAAGCTTTCTTT
TRBD1	TRBV7-9	-	TRBJ1-2	CASSLGGTGADYGYTF	TGTGCCAGCAGCTTAGGGGGGACAGGGGCGGACTATGGCTACACCTTC
-	TRBV30	-	TRBJ1-1	CAWNRGDALHPEAFF	TGTGCCTGGAACCGGGGGGACGCTCTCCACCCGGAAGCTTTCTTT